The source of this TCR beta chain is a study of blood T cell repertoires in COVID-19. Study information: Collection of acute and convalescent COVID-19 samples took place in the United States, Italy and Spain. In each case, the material was cDNA or gDNA derived from T cells, B-cell-depleted T cells, or PBMCs.

The protocol was immunoSEQ multiplex PCR, while the TCRdb copy is restricted to in-frame clones and leaves out a portion. This table has 120,000 to 150,000 clones, under 90% appearing once. The CDR3 covers 16 residues. V was clipped by 4 bases and J by 1 base; unmatched bases: 8. Germline-derived CDR1 and CDR2 are SGHNT and YYREEE (reference sequence). The sequence was obtained from a human donor in a cohort sampled during active COVID-19. Sequenced material: peripheral blood. The rearrangement uses TRBV5-4 and TRBJ2-3; the match to TRBD1 covers 8 bases. In DNA, the CDR3 is TGTGCCAGCAGCCCACCTGGACAGGGTGGCACAGATACGCAGTATTTT. It is translated as CASSPPGQGGTDTQYF.